Shown below are 8 T cell receptor beta chains from a single sample sequenced in a study of cytomegalovirus exposure and HLA in healthy donors. Primers for the PCR totalled 60 Vbeta and 13 Jbeta. Measured with immunoSEQ multiplex PCR; TCRdb has only the in-frame clones, and not every one. This table holds 70,000 to 85,000 clones, less than 80% found once. Sequencing input: PBMCs. The source is a man in his forties in good health and CMV-seropositive.

The chain joins TRBV6-5 to TRBJ2-2; TRBD1 aligns across 8 bases. With V trimmed by 2 bases and J by 4 bases, 3 bases remained unmatched. The CDR3 has 15 amino acids. The germline gives CDR1 MNHEY, CDR2 SVGAGI. The CDR3 loop reads CASSYQGAGTGELFF. CDR3 in DNA: TGTGCCAGCAGTTACCAGGGGGCGGGCACCGGGGAGCTGTTTTTT.

The V and J genes are TRBV6-1 and TRBJ2-7; no clear D. CDR1 and CDR2 from the germline V gene are MNHNS and SASEGT. V was pared by 1 base and J by 2 bases, with 9 bases between. The CDR3 sequence is 14 residues long. The chain's CDR3 is CASSEVAHTYEQYF. CDR3 bases: TGTGCCAGCAGTGAAGTTGCGCATACCTACGAGCAGTACTTC.

The V call is TRBV6-1, the J call TRBJ1-1; no firm D call. The germline V gene encodes CDR1 MNHNS and CDR2 SASEGT. V was shortened by 8 bases and J by 0 bases, with 16 bases between the two germline ends. The CDR3 is made up of 15 amino acids. CDR3 sequence: CASERSFSMNTEAFF. The CDR3 nucleotides read TGTGCCAGCGAGCGGAGCTTCTCGATGAACACTGAAGCTTTCTTT.

V and J are TRBV9 and TRBJ2-5, with 11 bases lining up with TRBD1. The DNA matches TRBJ2-7 better at its end, which makes the J call doubtful. This CDR3 is built from 16 residues. Per the germline V gene, CDR1 is SGDLS and CDR2 is YYNGEE. For the CDR3, the DNA is TGTGCCAGCAGCTCGGATCTCGGGACAGGGGGTGACGAGCAGTACTTC. Its protein is CASSSDLGTGGDEQYF.

J is TRBJ2-5 and V is TRBV30; D may be TRBD1 (6 bases). The germline CDR1 and CDR2 sequences are GTSNPN and SVGIG (reference sequence). This CDR3 is 12 amino acids long. Deletions cut 3 bases from V and 11 bases from J, with 16 bases between. The CDR3 DNA reads TGTGCCTGGAGCCCAGGGGCAGGGGAGCAGTACTTC. Translating gives CAWSPGAGEQYF.

The chain employs TRBV5-1 and TRBJ2-3; tentatively, D is TRBD1 (6 bases). From germline, CDR1 is SGHRS and CDR2 YFSETQ. The CDR3 contains 15 residues. Trimming took off 0 bases at V and 3 bases at J, with 11 bases between the two ends. The CDR3 loop is CASSLGGQRTDTQYF. The CDR3 DNA is TGCGCCAGCAGCTTGGGCGGACAGAGAACAGATACGCAGTATTTT.

The chain recombines TRBV25-1 with TRBJ1-2; D gene ambiguous. Germline values: CDR1 MGHDK, CDR2 SYGVNS. Trimming stripped 3 bases from V and 8 bases from J, with 25 bases between. This CDR3 spans 17 amino acids. CDR3 region: CASSDPSRGYIGGGYTF. The CDR3 DNA follows: TGTGCCAGCAGTGATCCCTCGAGAGGGTACATCGGTGGAGGCTACACCTTC.

The genes are TRBV5-4 and TRBJ2-1; 12 nucleotides line up with TRBD1. Germline V gene data show CDR1 as SGHNT and CDR2 as YYREEE (reference sequence). CDR3 length: 16 residues. V lost 4 bases and J lost 10; bases outside the gene matches: 12. Here the CDR3 reads CASSGGTGGAGWEQFF. CDR3 coding DNA: TGTGCCAGCAGCGGTGGGACAGGGGGCGCCGGTTGGGAGCAGTTCTTC.